The rows below give T cell receptor beta chains drawn from one sample of a study of Ad26.COV2.S vaccination and SARS-CoV-2 variants. TCRdb keeps only in-frame clones here, not all; method: immunoSEQ multiplex PCR. In the table there are roughly 700,000 clones, roughly nine tenths of which are singletons. The sequenced sample was peripheral blood, obtained in a trial of Ad26.COV2.S vaccine versus placebo. The receptor source for this set is a person between 18 and 59 years old who received the Ad26.COV2.S COVID-19 vaccine or a placebo. Each CDR3 is given with its conserved first and last residue. D genes are given only for firm matches. Size tells how often a clone was seen (once, few, many) or the class of an expanded clone, and some rows leave it out.

v_call	d_call	j_call	clone_size	cdr3_aa	cdr3_nt
TRBV10-3	TRBD1	TRBJ1-2	-	CAISDGTGAYGYTF	TGTGCCATCAGTGATGGGACAGGGGCCTATGGCTACACCTTC
TRBV5-1	TRBD2	TRBJ2-3	-	CASSLLAGDPDTQYF	TGCGCCAGCAGCTTGCTAGCGGGAGACCCAGATACGCAGTATTTT
TRBV30	-	TRBJ1-1	-	CALTIIAGFPEAFF	TGTGCCTTAACCATTATTGCGGGGTTTCCTGAAGCTTTCTTT
TRBV3-1/TRBV3-2	TRBD1	TRBJ1-1	once	CASSHLDRTSEAFF	TGTGCCAGCAGCCACTTGGACAGGACTTCTGAAGCTTTCTTT
TRBV10-3	TRBD1	TRBJ1-4	-	CAISGDSNEKLFF	TGTGCCATCAGTGGGGACAGTAATGAAAAACTGTTTTTT
TRBV18	-	TRBJ1-6	-	CASSPLQGSGNSPLHF	TGTGCCAGCTCACCACTACAGGGTTCGGGTAATTCACCCCTCCACTTT
TRBV5-5	TRBD1	TRBJ2-5	once	CASTRDRGEETQYF	TGTGCCAGCACCCGGGACAGGGGGGAAGAGACCCAGTACTTC
TRBV20-1	-	TRBJ2-5	-	CSASPDGPQETQYF	TGCAGTGCTAGTCCCGACGGCCCTCAAGAGACCCAGTACTTC
TRBV6-2/TRBV6-3	-	TRBJ2-3	-	CASSPPGDTQYF	TGTGCCAGCAGTCCCCCCGGGGATACGCAGTATTTT
TRBV18	-	TRBJ1-2	-	CASSPPGTVPYGYTF	TGTGCCAGCTCACCACCGGGCACAGTTCCATATGGCTACACCTTC
TRBV10-3	TRBD2	TRBJ2-5	-	CAIRAGAGHPSGTQYF	TGTGCCATCAGGGCGGGAGCGGGGCACCCCTCGGGGACCCAGTACTTC
TRBV6-5	-	TRBJ1-1	-	CASIGGVMNTEAFF	TGTGCCAGCATCGGGGGGGTCATGAACACTGAAGCTTTCTTT
TRBV5-4	-	TRBJ1-2	few	CASSLGGANYGYTF	TGTGCCAGCAGCTTGGGGGGAGCTAACTATGGCTACACCTTC
TRBV14	-	TRBJ2-4	-	CASSPSMTVAKNIQYF	TGTGCCAGCAGCCCATCCATGACAGTAGCCAAAAACATTCAGTACTTC
TRBV3-1/TRBV3-2	TRBD2	TRBJ2-5	-	CASSQGTSGRLETQYF	TGTGCCAGCAGCCAAGGGACTAGCGGGAGGTTAGAGACCCAGTACTTC
TRBV12-3/TRBV12-4	-	TRBJ1-1	-	CASSLNPGTEAFF	TGTGCCAGCAGTTTGAATCCCGGGACTGAAGCTTTCTTT
TRBV2	-	TRBJ2-3	-	CASSEARGRTDTQYF	TGTGCCAGCAGTGAAGCGCGAGGGAGGACAGATACGCAGTATTTT
TRBV2	TRBD1	TRBJ1-2	few	CASSKDRTGFPGYTF	TGTGCCAGCAGTAAAGACCGGACAGGGTTCCCTGGCTACACCTTC
TRBV4-3	TRBD2	TRBJ2-3	-	CASSSLAGGTQYF	TGCGCCAGCAGCTCGCTAGCGGGGGGTACGCAGTATTTT
TRBV10-3	TRBD1	TRBJ2-7	-	CAATGQDEQYF	TGTGCCGCGACGGGACAGGACGAACAGTACTTC
TRBV7-2	TRBD1	TRBJ1-2	-	CASSPNRGLNYGYTF	TGTGCCAGCAGCCCCAACAGGGGGCTTAACTATGGCTACACCTTC
TRBV5-4	-	TRBJ1-3	-	CASSLGGVAGNTIYF	TGTGCCAGCAGCTTGGGTGGAGTCGCTGGAAACACCATATATTTT